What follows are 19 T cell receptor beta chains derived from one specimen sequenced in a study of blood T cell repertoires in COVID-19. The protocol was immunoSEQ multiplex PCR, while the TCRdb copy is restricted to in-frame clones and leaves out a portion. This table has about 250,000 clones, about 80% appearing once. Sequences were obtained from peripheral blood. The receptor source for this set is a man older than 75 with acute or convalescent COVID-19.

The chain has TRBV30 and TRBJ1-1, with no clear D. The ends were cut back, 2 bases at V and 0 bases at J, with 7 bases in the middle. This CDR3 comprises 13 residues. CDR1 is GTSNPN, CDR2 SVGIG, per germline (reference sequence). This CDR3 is CAWSQGVNTEAFF. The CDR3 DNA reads TGTGCCTGGAGTCAAGGAGTGAACACTGAAGCTTTCTTT.

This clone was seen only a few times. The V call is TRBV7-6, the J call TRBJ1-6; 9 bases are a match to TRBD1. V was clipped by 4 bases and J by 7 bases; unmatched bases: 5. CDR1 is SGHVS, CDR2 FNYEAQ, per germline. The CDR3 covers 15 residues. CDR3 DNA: TGTGCCAGCAGCTCGGAGGACAGGGGAAATTCACCCCTCCACTTT. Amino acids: CASSSEDRGNSPLHF.

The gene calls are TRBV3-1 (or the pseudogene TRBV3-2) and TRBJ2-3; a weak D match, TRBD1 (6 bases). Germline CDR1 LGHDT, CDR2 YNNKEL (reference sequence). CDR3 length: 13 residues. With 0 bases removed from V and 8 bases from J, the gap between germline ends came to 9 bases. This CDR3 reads CASSQDTGRTQYF. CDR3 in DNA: TGTGCCAGCAGCCAAGATACAGGGCGTACGCAGTATTTT.

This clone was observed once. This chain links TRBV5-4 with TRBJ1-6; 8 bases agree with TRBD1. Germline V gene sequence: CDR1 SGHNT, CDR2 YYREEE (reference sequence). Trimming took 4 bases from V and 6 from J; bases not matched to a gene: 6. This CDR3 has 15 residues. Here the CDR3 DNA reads TGTGCCAGCAGCCCGCGGACAGGGCTTAATTCACCCCTCCACTTT. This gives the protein CASSPRTGLNSPLHF. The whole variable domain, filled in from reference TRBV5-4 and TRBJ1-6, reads ETGVTQSPTHLIKTRGQQVTLRCSSQSGHNTVSWYQQALGQGPQFIFQYYREEENGRGNFPPRFSGLQFPNYSSELNVNALELDDSALYLCASSPRTGLNSPLHFGNGTRLTVT.

The CDR3 nucleotides read TGTGCCACCAGCAGAGATCCGGGGGGGCAGATCACCATATATTTT. It codes for CATSRDPGGQITIYF. This rearrangement joins TRBV15 to TRBJ1-3, with D perhaps matching TRBD1 (6 bases). Trimming shortened V by 0 bases and J by 9 bases, and 15 bases separated the two germline ends. Germline CDR1 LNHNV, CDR2 YYDKDF (reference sequence). CDR3 size: 15 residues.

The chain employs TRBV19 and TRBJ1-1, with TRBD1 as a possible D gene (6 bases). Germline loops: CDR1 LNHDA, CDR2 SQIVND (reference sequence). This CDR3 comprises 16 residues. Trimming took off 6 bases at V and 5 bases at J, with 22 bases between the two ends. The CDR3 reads CASRADRTMRGTEAFF. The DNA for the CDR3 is TGTGCCAGTAGAGCAGACCGTACAATGAGGGGGACTGAAGCTTTCTTT.

CDR3 amino acids: CATSDSRRGTYEQYF. The CDR3 coding sequence is TGTGCCACCAGTGATTCTCGGCGGGGGACCTACGAGCAGTACTTC. The chain has TRBV24-1 and TRBJ2-7, with 7 bases lining up with TRBD2. Germline CDR1 and CDR2: KGHDR and SFDVKD. The V segment lost 2 bases and the J segment 2 bases; nucleotides outside the gene matches: 5. This CDR3 is built from 15 residues.

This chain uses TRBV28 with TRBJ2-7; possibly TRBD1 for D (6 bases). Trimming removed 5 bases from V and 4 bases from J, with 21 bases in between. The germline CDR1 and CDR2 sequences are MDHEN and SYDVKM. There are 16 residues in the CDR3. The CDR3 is CASSTQAQGSPYEQYF. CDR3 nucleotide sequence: TGTGCCAGCAGTACCCAAGCCCAGGGGTCACCATACGAGCAGTACTTC.

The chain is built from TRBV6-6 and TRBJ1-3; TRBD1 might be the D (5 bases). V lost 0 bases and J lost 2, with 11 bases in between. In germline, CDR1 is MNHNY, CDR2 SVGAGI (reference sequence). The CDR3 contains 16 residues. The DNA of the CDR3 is TGTGCCAGCAGTTACTCAACAGGCACGGCTGGAAACACCATATATTTT. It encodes CASSYSTGTAGNTIYF.

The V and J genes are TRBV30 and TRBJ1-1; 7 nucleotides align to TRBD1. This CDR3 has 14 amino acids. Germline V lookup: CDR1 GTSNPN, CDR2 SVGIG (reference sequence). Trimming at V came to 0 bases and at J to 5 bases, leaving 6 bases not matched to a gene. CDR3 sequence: CAWSVETGRTEAFF. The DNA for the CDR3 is TGTGCCTGGAGTGTAGAGACAGGGCGGACTGAAGCTTTCTTT.

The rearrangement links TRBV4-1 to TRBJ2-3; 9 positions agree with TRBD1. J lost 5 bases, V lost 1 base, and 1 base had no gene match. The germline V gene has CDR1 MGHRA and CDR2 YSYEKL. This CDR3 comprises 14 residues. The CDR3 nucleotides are TGCGCCAGCAGCCAAGGGACAGGGGTAGATACGCAGTATTTT. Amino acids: CASSQGTGVDTQYF.

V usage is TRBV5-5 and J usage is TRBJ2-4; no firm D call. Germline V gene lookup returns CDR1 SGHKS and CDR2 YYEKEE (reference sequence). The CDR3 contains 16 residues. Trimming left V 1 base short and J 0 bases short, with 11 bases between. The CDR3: CASSLQASLAKNIQYF. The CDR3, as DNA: TGTGCCAGCAGCTTGCAAGCTTCACTAGCCAAAAACATTCAGTACTTC. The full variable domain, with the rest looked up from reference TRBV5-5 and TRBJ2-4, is DAGVTQSPTHLIKTRGQQVTLRCSPISGHKSVSWYQQVLGQGPQFIFQYYEKEERGRGNFPDRFSARQFPNYSSELNVNALLLGDSALYLCASSLQASLAKNIQYFGAGTRLSVL.

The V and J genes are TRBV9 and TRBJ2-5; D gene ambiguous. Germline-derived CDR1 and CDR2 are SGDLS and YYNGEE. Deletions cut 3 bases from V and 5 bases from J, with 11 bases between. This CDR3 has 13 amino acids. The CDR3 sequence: CASSAEGEETQYF. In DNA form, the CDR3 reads TGTGCCAGCAGCGCAGAAGGAGAGGAGACCCAGTACTTC.

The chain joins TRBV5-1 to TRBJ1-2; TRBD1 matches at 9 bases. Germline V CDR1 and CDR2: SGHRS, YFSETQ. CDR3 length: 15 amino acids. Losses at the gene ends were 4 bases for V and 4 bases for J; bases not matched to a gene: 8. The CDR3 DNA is TGCGCCAGCAGCCCAGGGGACAGGGAGACCTATGGCTACACCTTC. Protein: CASSPGDRETYGYTF.

CDR3 sequence reads: CASSLGGGSTEAFF. The CDR3 nucleotides are TGCGCCAGCAGCTTGGGAGGGGGTAGCACTGAAGCTTTCTTT. The chain uses TRBV5-1 and TRBJ1-1; maybe TRBD1 (6 bases). The CDR3 contains 14 residues. CDR1 is SGHRS and CDR2 is YFSETQ in the germline V gene. V was trimmed by 0 bases and J by 4 bases, leaving 10 bases between them. Using reference TRBV5-1 and TRBJ1-1 for the parts outside the CDR3, the full variable domain is KAGVTQTPRYLIKTRGQQVTLSCSPISGHRSVSWYQQTPGQGLQFLFEYFSETQRNKGNFPGRFSGRQFSNSRSEMNVSTLELGDSALYLCASSLGGGSTEAFFGQGTRLTVV.

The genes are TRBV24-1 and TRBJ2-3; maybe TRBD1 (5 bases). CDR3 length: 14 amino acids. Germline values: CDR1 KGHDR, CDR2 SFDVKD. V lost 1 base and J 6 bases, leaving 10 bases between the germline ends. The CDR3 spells CATSDLRGSDTQYF. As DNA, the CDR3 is TGTGCCACCAGTGATTTAAGGGGCTCGGATACGCAGTATTTT.

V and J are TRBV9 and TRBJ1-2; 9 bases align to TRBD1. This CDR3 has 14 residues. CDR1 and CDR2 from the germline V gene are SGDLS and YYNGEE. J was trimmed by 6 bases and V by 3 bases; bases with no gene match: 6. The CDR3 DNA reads TGTGCCAGCAGCGCCCACAGGGGGCGCGATGGCTACACCTTC. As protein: CASSAHRGRDGYTF. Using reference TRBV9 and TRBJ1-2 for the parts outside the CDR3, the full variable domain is DSGVTQTPKHLITATGQRVTLRCSPRSGDLSVYWYQQSLDQGLQFLIQYYNGEERAKGNILERFSAQQFPDLHSELNLSSLELGDSALYFCASSAHRGRDGYTFGSGTRLTVV.

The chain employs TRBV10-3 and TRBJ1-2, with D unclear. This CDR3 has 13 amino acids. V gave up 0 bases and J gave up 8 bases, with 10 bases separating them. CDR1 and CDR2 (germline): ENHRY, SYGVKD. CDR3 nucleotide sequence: TGTGCCATCAGTGAGTCGGGCTCAACCGGCTACACCTTC. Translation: CAISESGSTGYTF.

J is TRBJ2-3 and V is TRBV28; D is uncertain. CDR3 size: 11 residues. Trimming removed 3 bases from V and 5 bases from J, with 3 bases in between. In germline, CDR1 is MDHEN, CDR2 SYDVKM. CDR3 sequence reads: CASSFGDTQYF. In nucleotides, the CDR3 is TGTGCCAGCAGTTTCGGAGATACGCAGTATTTT.